The clone carrying this T cell receptor beta chain was counted a single time. Its specificity is not known. With 60 Vbeta and 13 Jbeta primers, the PCR was carried out. In the authors' workflow: In a later analysis, of 84 million or so unique beta chains, approximately 10 million appeared in at least two donors. Produced via immunoSEQ multiplex PCR; TCRdb's table is partial and in-frame only. V and J calls and clone size come straight from that table; D and trimming were deduced from the DNA. The sample comprises 250,000 or so clones, about 86% of which are singletons, and 8% rests with the top ten. These data come from a study of cytomegalovirus exposure and HLA in healthy donors. The CDR3 spans 14 residues. Germline CDR1 and CDR2: SNHLY and FYNNEI. J gave up 7 bases and V 4 bases, and 6 bases lay outside the gene matches. Study-level findings and limits: Researchers reported that a few CMV-associated chains were confirmed in vitro as CMV antigen-specific.

The chain recombines TRBV2 with TRBJ1-4, with 7 bases aligning to TRBD1. This sequence was found in a woman aged 55-70 years in good health and CMV-seropositive. Sample: PBMCs. DNA of the CDR3: TGTGCCAGCAGTGGGAGGGGGCTGGGTGAAAAACTGTTTTTT. Translation: CASSGRGLGEKLFF.